This T cell receptor beta chain was identified in a study of TIL therapy for anti-PD-1-resistant metastatic lung cancer. Time point specified: pre-treatment sample, taken before nivolumab and TIL therapy. The tumor samples were excised metastases, mostly pleural nodules or supraclavicular lymph nodes. The libraries were made with immunoSEQ v3. Profiling relied on immunoSEQ multiplex PCR, and the TCRdb table lists in-frame clones only, not all of them. Found here are about 100,000 clones, just over 65% of them singletons; the top ten hold approximately 9.9%. This CDR3 contains 18 residues. Germline V gene lookup returns CDR1 SGHRS and CDR2 YFSETQ. The junction had 11 bases not matched to a gene; V was cut back by 5 bases and J by 0 bases.

This specimen was tumor tissue, taken at baseline. The chain has TRBV5-1 and TRBJ2-3, with 11 bases identical to TRBD2. The TCR originated in a person aged 25-80 years with non-small cell lung cancer. The CDR3 protein is CASRSGTSGSYSTDTQYF. CDR3 in DNA: TGCGCCAGCAGGTCCGGGACTAGCGGCTCCTATAGCACAGATACGCAGTATTTT.